What follows is one T cell receptor (beta chain) and its context. These data come from a study of OX40 agonist ivuxolimab in advanced cancers. Background on the study: Dose-escalation patients' cancers were hepatocellular carcinoma, melanoma, renal cell or head and neck cancer. Three patients got partial responses; one had hepatocellular carcinoma and two had cutaneous melanoma.

Sequencing used immunoSEQ multiplex PCR; TCRdb keeps in-frame clones, though not all of them. The data contain approximately 59,000 clones, 88% of them singletons. CDR3 length equals 14 residues. Trimming stripped 8 bases from V and 3 bases from J, with 16 bases between. Germline V gives CDR1 SGHNT, CDR2 YYREEE (reference sequence). This specimen was CD4+ or CD8+ T cells sorted from blood, taken in a trial of the OX40 agonist ivuxolimab. The receptor comes from an adult with an advanced solid tumor such as melanoma, head and neck, liver or kidney cancer. This chain uses TRBV5-4 with TRBJ2-3, with D perhaps matching TRBD1 or TRBD2 (6 bases each). The CDR3 region is CASGGGVRTDTQYF. CDR3 sequence (DNA): TGTGCCAGTGGAGGGGGAGTTCGAACAGATACGCAGTATTTT.